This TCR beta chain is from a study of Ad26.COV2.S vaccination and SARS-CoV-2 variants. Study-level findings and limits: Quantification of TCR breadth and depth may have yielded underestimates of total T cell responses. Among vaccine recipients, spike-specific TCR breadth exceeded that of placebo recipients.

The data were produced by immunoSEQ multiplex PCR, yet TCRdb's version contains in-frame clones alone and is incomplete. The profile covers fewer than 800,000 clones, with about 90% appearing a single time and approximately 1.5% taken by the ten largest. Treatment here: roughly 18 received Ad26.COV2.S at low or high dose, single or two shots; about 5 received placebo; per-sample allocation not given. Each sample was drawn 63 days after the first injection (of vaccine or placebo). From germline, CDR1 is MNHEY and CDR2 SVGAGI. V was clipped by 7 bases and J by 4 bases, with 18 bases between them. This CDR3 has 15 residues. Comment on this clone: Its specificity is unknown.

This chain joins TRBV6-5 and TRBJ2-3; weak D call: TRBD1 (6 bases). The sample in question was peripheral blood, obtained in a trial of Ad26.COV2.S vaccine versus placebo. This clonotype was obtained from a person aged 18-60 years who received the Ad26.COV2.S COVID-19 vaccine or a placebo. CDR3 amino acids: CASTNRDTGADTQYF. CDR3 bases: TGTGCCAGCACTAACAGGGACACAGGAGCAGATACGCAGTATTTT.